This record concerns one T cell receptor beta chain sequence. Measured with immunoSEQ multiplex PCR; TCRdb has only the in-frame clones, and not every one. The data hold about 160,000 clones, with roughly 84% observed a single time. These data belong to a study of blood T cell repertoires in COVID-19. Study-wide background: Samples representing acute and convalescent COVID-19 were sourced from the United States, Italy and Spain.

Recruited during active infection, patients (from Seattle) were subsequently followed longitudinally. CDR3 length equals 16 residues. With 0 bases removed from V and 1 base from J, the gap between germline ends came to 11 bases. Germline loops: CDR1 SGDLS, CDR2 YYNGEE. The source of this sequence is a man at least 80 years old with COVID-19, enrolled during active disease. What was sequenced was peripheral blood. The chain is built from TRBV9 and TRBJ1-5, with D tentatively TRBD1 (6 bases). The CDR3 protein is CASSVGLGASNQPQHF. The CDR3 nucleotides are TGTGCCAGCAGCGTAGGTTTGGGGGCCAGCAATCAGCCCCAGCATTTT.